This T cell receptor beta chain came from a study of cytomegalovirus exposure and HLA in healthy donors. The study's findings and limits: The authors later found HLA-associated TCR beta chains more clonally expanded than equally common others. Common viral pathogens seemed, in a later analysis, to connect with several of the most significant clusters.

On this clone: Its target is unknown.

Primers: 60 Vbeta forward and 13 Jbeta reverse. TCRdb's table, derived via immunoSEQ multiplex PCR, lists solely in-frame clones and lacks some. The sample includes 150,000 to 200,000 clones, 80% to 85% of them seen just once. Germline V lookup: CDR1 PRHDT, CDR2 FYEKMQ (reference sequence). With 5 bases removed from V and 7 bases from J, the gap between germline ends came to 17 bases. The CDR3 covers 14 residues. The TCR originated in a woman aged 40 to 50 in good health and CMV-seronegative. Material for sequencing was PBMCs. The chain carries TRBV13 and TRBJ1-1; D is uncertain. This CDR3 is CASSPRLGGGEAFF. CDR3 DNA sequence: TGTGCCAGCAGCCCGAGGTTGGGAGGCGGTGAAGCTTTCTTT. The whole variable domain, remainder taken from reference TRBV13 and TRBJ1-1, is AAGVIQSPRHLIKEKRETATLKCYPIPRHDTVYWYQQGPGQDPQFLISFYEKMQSDKGSIPDRFSAQQFSDYHSELNMSSLELGDSALYFCASSPRLGGGEAFFGQGTRLTVV.